The 11 T cell receptor beta chains below were found in one sample sequenced in a study of T-cell memory formation after mild COVID-19. TCRdb reprocessed the 5' RACE reads with MiXCR, giving one entry per CDR3 protein. Of 200,000 to 300,000 distinct CDR3 sequences in the sample, over 15% were seen once. Input material: PBMCs or a T cell subset sorted from them (not recorded which). The receptors derive from a young man who had mild COVID-19 (a few samples of this study predate the infection). Cell type and time point are not known.

This chain joins TRBV7-6 and TRBJ1-3; perhaps TRBD1 as D (5 bases). Germline V gene sequence: CDR1 SGHVS, CDR2 FNYEAQ. V was trimmed by 5 bases and J by 0 bases, leaving 14 bases between them. This CDR3 comprises 16 residues. This chain's CDR3 is CASSQRQLSSGNTIYF. The CDR3 DNA reads TGTGCCAGCAGCCAGCGACAGCTTAGCTCTGGAAACACCATATATTTT.

This clonotype was seen a few times. This chain uses TRBV18 with TRBJ2-5; maybe TRBD1 (6 bases). The CDR3 is 15 residues long. V lost 4 bases and J lost 5, with 17 bases in between. Germline CDR1 KGHSH, CDR2 LQKENI. CDR3 coding DNA: TGTGCCAGCTCACAAATGCAGGGGTTGATGGAGACCCAGTACTTC. Amino acid sequence: CASSQMQGLMETQYF.

The rearrangement uses TRBV3-1 and TRBJ2-2; D might be TRBD2 (5 bases). Germline V gene lookup returns CDR1 LGHDT and CDR2 YNNKEL (reference sequence). V dropped 3 bases and J dropped 0 bases, with 8 bases sitting between them. The CDR3 sequence is 15 residues long. This CDR3 reads CASSHEGTNTGELFF. The CDR3 bases are TGTGCCAGCAGCCACGAGGGAACGAACACCGGGGAGCTGTTTTTT.

CDR3 coding DNA: TGTGCCAGCAGCATTAGCGGGGGGGCCGTCTATGAGCAGTTCTTC. Translation: CASSISGGAVYEQFF. The J gene is TRBJ2-1, the V gene TRBV9; 11 bases map to TRBD2. J lost 8 bases, V lost 4 bases, and 8 bases had no gene match. The CDR3 loop spans 15 amino acids. Per the germline V gene, CDR1 is SGDLS and CDR2 is YYNGEE.

The V gene is TRBV5-1, the J gene TRBJ2-3; possible D gene TRBD1, 6 bases. The CDR3 runs to 15 residues. V was clipped by 0 bases and J by 1 base, with 9 bases between them. CDR1 and CDR2 (germline): SGHRS, YFSETQ. The CDR3 DNA sequence: TGCGCCAGCAGCTTGGAGTACAGGGGCACAGATACGCAGTATTTT. It yields the protein CASSLEYRGTDTQYF.

This clonotype appeared a few times. V is TRBV29-1 and J is TRBJ1-2; TRBD1 might be the D (6 bases). The germline gives CDR1 SQVTM, CDR2 ANQGSEA. V lost 5 bases and J 8 bases, leaving 9 bases between the germline ends. The CDR3 runs 10 residues. CDR3 DNA: TGCAGCGTTCACAGGGTCGGCTACACCTTC. Residues: CSVHRVGYTF.

The rearrangement uses TRBV7-8 and TRBJ2-7; 7 bases map to TRBD2. The germline V gene encodes CDR1 SGHVS and CDR2 FQNEAQ. This CDR3 has 12 residues. V shed 4 bases and J 5 bases; nucleotides not matched to a gene: 2. The CDR3, as DNA: TGTGCCAGCAGCTCTGGGAGGGACGAGCAGTACTTC. Encoded protein: CASSSGRDEQYF.

This clonotype was recorded a few times. V is TRBV29-1 and J is TRBJ2-1; TRBD2 matches 14 bases. V lost 3 bases, J lost 0 bases, and 4 bases stayed unmatched. Germline V gene data show CDR1 as SQVTM and CDR2 as ANQGSEA. The CDR3 contains 17 residues. As DNA, the CDR3 is TGCAGCGTTGACGGGACTAGCGGGGGTCGCTCCTACAATGAGCAGTTCTTC. Translation: CSVDGTSGGRSYNEQFF.

This clonotype has at least ten counts. CDR3 amino acids: CASRQDRSTEAFF. DNA of the CDR3: TGTGCCAGCAGACAGGATAGGAGTACTGAAGCTTTCTTT. The genes are TRBV7-2 and TRBJ1-1, with TRBD1 as a possible D gene (5 bases). V was pared by 6 bases and J by 5 bases, with 13 bases between. This CDR3 has 13 amino acids. CDR1 is SGHTA and CDR2 is FQGNSA in the germline V gene.

CDR3 region: CASSRSGTGLGGAFF. CDR3 bases: TGTGCCAGCAGCCGCAGTGGGACAGGCCTGGGGGGAGCTTTCTTT. The chain joins TRBV7-2 to TRBJ1-1, with TRBD1 identical over 8 bases. With V trimmed by 5 bases and J by 10 bases, 15 bases remained unmatched. Germline V lookup: CDR1 SGHTA, CDR2 FQGNSA. The CDR3 has 15 amino acids.

The V gene is TRBV24-1, the J gene TRBJ2-5; the D gene is possibly TRBD2 (6 bases). The CDR3 is 13 residues long. Germline values: CDR1 KGHDR, CDR2 SFDVKD. V was pared by 8 bases and J by 5 bases, with 14 bases between. DNA of the CDR3: TGTGCCACCACCGGAGGGGCCGCTGAGACCCAGTACTTC. This sequence encodes CATTGGAAETQYF.